This T cell receptor (beta chain) was recorded in a study of T cells after yellow fever vaccination. Study outcomes and limitations: It was the secondary response that reached its peak faster, day 5 versus 15, but it was weaker. Primary-vaccination clones mostly resurfaced post-booster (nearly 97% CD4, 85% to 90% CD8).

In its sample, this clonotype was seen many times. Its antigen is still unknown. The CDR3 has 15 amino acids. Trimming cost V 4 bases and J 0 bases, with 7 bases left between them. Germline CDR1 reads LGHNT; CDR2 reads FRNRAP. Making TCR cDNA involved 5'RACE template switching, which added UMIs and a universal primer site. TCRdb re-called the 5' RACE reads through MiXCR, storing one row per CDR3 protein. The sample contains fewer than 400,000 distinct CDR3 sequences, about 11% of which appear only once. This specimen was CD4+ T cells sorted from PBMCs, taken 45 days after the yellow fever booster vaccination. This sequence was found in a man aged 18 to 29 who received the YFV17D yellow fever vaccine. V gene TRBV12-5 combines with J gene TRBJ1-6; a possible D gene is TRBD1 (5 bases). DNA for the CDR3: TGTGCTAGTGGTTCGGGACTCTCCTATAATTCACCCCTCCACTTT. Translation gives CASGSGLSYNSPLHF.